These 24 T cell receptor beta chains were all obtained from the same sample, sequenced in a study of blood T cell repertoires in COVID-19. Sequencing was performed with immunoSEQ multiplex PCR; in TCRdb, only in-frame clones are kept and a portion is missing. Of some 200,000 clones in the sample, 80% to 90% are singletons; the top ten hold approximately 4%. What was sequenced was peripheral blood. These receptors originate from a man between 18 and 29 years old with active or convalescent COVID-19.

This chain links TRBV5-1 with TRBJ2-1; 10 positions agree with TRBD2. Germline-derived CDR1 and CDR2 are SGHRS and YFSETQ. This CDR3 has 16 residues. V lost 3 bases, J lost 10 bases, and 13 bases stayed unmatched. The chain's CDR3 is CASSSDGSGGRDEQFF. The CDR3 DNA is TGCGCCAGCAGCTCTGACGGTAGCGGGGGGCGCGACGAGCAGTTCTTC.

The gene calls are TRBV7-3 and TRBJ2-1, with 9 positions matching TRBD2. The length of the CDR3 is 16 residues. Per the germline V gene, CDR1 is SGHTA and CDR2 is FQGTGA. After removal of 1 base from V and 4 bases from J, the junction contained 5 bases not matched to a gene. CDR3 amino acids: CASSLSSGSPYNEQFF. The DNA of the CDR3 is TGTGCCAGCAGCTTAAGTAGCGGGAGTCCTTACAATGAGCAGTTCTTC.

V usage is TRBV29-1 and J usage is TRBJ2-3, with a weak D call TRBD1 (6 bases). The CDR3 is 13 residues long. Trimming stripped 4 bases from V and 2 bases from J, with 10 bases between. The germline CDR1 and CDR2 sequences are SQVTM and ANQGSEA. The CDR3 protein is CSVGGRHTDTQYF. CDR3 nucleotide sequence: TGCAGCGTTGGGGGGCGCCACACAGATACGCAGTATTTT.

The genes are TRBV6-5 and TRBJ1-1, with 7 bases aligning to TRBD1. CDR1 and CDR2 (germline): MNHEY, SVGAGI. V shed 6 bases, J shed 8 bases, and the junction held 15 bases outside the gene matches. This CDR3 has 15 amino acids. The CDR3 protein is CASRYDTPGQREAFF. The DNA for the CDR3 is TGTGCCAGCAGGTACGATACTCCGGGACAGCGCGAAGCTTTCTTT.

CDR3 sequence reads: CASSFSGEGYGYTF. The CDR3 coding sequence is TGTGCCAGCAGTTTTTCGGGGGAAGGGTATGGCTACACCTTC. The chain couples TRBV28 to TRBJ1-2, with D possibly matching TRBD1 (5 bases). From germline, CDR1 is MDHEN and CDR2 SYDVKM. V lost 3 bases and J lost 5, with 13 bases in between. This CDR3 spans 14 amino acids.

The chain recombines TRBV7-3 with TRBJ2-1; 11 bases are shared with TRBD2. Germline V gene lookup returns CDR1 SGHTA and CDR2 FQGTGA. The J segment lost 4 bases and the V segment lost 5 bases, leaving 4 bases of the junction unmatched. CDR3 length equals 15 residues. CDR3 nucleotides: TGTGCCAGCAGCAGGGGACTAGCGGATTACAATGAGCAGTTCTTC. It translates to CASSRGLADYNEQFF.

The chain combines TRBV18 with TRBJ1-1; D gene unclear. This CDR3 is built from 14 residues. V was trimmed by 6 bases and J by 3 bases, leaving 14 bases between them. Germline CDR1 is KGHSH and CDR2 is LQKENI. CDR3 nucleotides: TGTGCCAGCTCCCGGGAAGGGAAGGACACTGAAGCTTTCTTT. It encodes CASSREGKDTEAFF.

This clone was recorded a few times. This rearrangement joins TRBV27 to TRBJ1-2; possible D gene TRBD1, 6 bases. Trimming stripped 0 bases from V and 0 bases from J, with 20 bases between. Per the germline V gene, CDR1 is MNHEY and CDR2 is SMNVEV (reference sequence). This CDR3 region has 19 residues. Here the CDR3 DNA reads TGTGCCAGCAGTTTATCGGAAGAGATCAGGCGGGGGCCTAACTATGGCTACACCTTC. Residues: CASSLSEEIRRGPNYGYTF.

V usage is TRBV5-6 and J usage is TRBJ2-2; TRBD1 might be the D (6 bases). The CDR3 has 15 residues. Germline-derived CDR1 and CDR2 are SGHDT and YYEEEE. Trimming pared 6 bases from V and 6 bases from J, leaving 18 bases between. CDR3 sequence: CASKGRGWVSGELFF. The DNA for the CDR3 is TGTGCCAGCAAAGGCAGGGGATGGGTCTCCGGGGAGCTGTTTTTT.

V gene TRBV11-3 combines with J gene TRBJ2-3, with D possibly TRBD2 on 5 matching bases. This CDR3 is built from 16 residues. The ends were cut back, 3 bases at V and 2 bases at J, with 15 bases in the middle. Germline loops: CDR1 SGHNT, CDR2 YENEEA. CDR3 loop: CASSFFGQRSTDTQYF. The CDR3 DNA sequence: TGTGCCAGCAGCTTTTTTGGTCAGCGGTCCACAGATACGCAGTATTTT.

The J gene is TRBJ2-3, the V gene TRBV18; TRBD1 is a possible D gene (6 bases). V was clipped by 3 bases and J by 2 bases, with 12 bases between them. The CDR3 is 15 amino acids. CDR1 KGHSH and CDR2 LQKENI come from the germline V gene. CDR3 region: CASSPGTSSTDTQYF. For the CDR3, the DNA is TGTGCCAGCTCACCCGGGACATCCTCCACAGATACGCAGTATTTT.

This chain links TRBV28 with TRBJ1-2, with D possibly TRBD1 on 6 matching bases. The CDR3 is 16 amino acids. Trimming shortened V by 4 bases and J by 8 bases, and 23 bases separated the two germline ends. Germline lookup yields CDR1 MDHEN and CDR2 SYDVKM. This chain's CDR3 is CASSSGQLSGKTGYTF. The CDR3 DNA sequence: TGTGCCAGCAGTTCCGGACAGTTAAGTGGAAAGACAGGCTACACCTTC.

The chain employs TRBV27 and TRBJ2-7; 10 bases map to TRBD2. The J segment lost 6 bases and the V segment lost 3 bases, leaving 11 bases of the junction unmatched. This CDR3 spans 16 amino acids. Germline lookup yields CDR1 MNHEY and CDR2 SMNVEV (reference sequence). The CDR3 nucleotides read TGTGCCAGCAGTTTGGTGTTCAGCGGGAGGGCAAGCGAGCAGTACTTC. It encodes CASSLVFSGRASEQYF.

The CDR3 reads CASSIKQGNEKLFF. CDR3 in DNA: TGTGCCAGTAGTATAAAACAGGGCAATGAAAAACTGTTTTTT. The chain has TRBV19 and TRBJ1-4; tentative D call: TRBD1 (6 bases). The CDR3 has 14 amino acids. Germline V gives CDR1 LNHDA, CDR2 SQIVND (reference sequence). V was cut by 2 bases and J by 5 bases, with 9 bases left in between. The entire variable domain, with the rest obtained from reference TRBV19 and TRBJ1-4, is as follows: DGGITQSPKYLFRKEGQNVTLSCEQNLNHDAMYWYRQDPGQGLRLIYYSQIVNDFQKGDIAEGYSVSREKKESFPLTVTSAQKNPTAFYLCASSIKQGNEKLFFGSGTQLSVL.

The chain recombines TRBV28 with TRBJ2-7; TRBD1 aligns across 7 bases. CDR1 and CDR2 from the germline V gene are MDHEN and SYDVKM. The CDR3 has 14 amino acids. V lost 3 bases, J lost 2 bases, and 4 bases stayed unmatched. The CDR3 loop reads CASSFSGTAYEQYV. The DNA for the CDR3 is TGTGCCAGCAGTTTCTCCGGGACAGCCTACGAGCAGTACGTC.

The rearrangement joins TRBV6-2 or TRBV6-3 to TRBJ2-1, with a tentative D call TRBD2 (6 bases). Germline V gene sequence: CDR1 MNHEY, CDR2 SVGEGT. Trimming took off 2 bases at V and 8 bases at J, with 16 bases between the two ends. The CDR3 extends over 15 amino acids. CDR3 coding DNA: TGTGCCAGCAGTTACGGAGGGAGTAGAAGTTATGAGCAGTTCTTC. Residues: CASSYGGSRSYEQFF.

In nucleotides, the CDR3 is TGTGCCAGCAGTGAAAGACTAGCGGGGGGGGCGAAAAATGAGCAGTTCTTC. Translating gives CASSERLAGGAKNEQFF. V is TRBV2 and J is TRBJ2-1; the match to TRBD2 covers 14 bases. The length of the CDR3 is 17 residues. In germline, CDR1 is SNHLY, CDR2 FYNNEI. V trimming: 2 bases; J trimming: 7 bases; junction bases outside the gene matches: 7.

V gene TRBV28 combines with J gene TRBJ2-6; D is unclear. CDR3 length: 14 residues. The V end was cut by 5 bases, the J end by 2 bases, with 7 bases between. CDR1 and CDR2 from the germline V gene are MDHEN and SYDVKM. CDR3 residues: CASSPRAGANVLTF. The DNA for the CDR3 is TGTGCCAGCAGTCCCCGGGCTGGGGCCAACGTCCTGACTTTC.

The CDR3 DNA follows: TGTGCCAGCAGCCCCACTAATGGGGCTAGCGGCTACAATGAGCAGTTCTTC. Protein sequence: CASSPTNGASGYNEQFF. The chain has TRBV7-9 and TRBJ2-1; 7 bases agree with TRBD2. The length of the CDR3 is 17 residues. Looked up from germline, CDR1 is SEHNR and CDR2 is FQNEAQ (reference sequence). V lost 5 bases to trimming and J lost 3 bases; unmatched junction nucleotides: 13.

The V gene is TRBV5-4, the J gene TRBJ2-1; 8 bases map to TRBD2. This CDR3 is 13 amino acids long. V trimming: 5 bases; J trimming: 7 bases; junction bases outside the gene matches: 5. Germline CDR1 is SGHNT and CDR2 is YYREEE (reference sequence). CDR3 region: CASREGLGNEQFF. DNA for the CDR3: TGTGCCAGCAGGGAGGGACTAGGTAATGAGCAGTTCTTC.

The J gene is TRBJ2-3, the V gene TRBV6-4, with D possibly being TRBD2 (6 bases). Germline CDR1 reads MRHNA; CDR2 reads SNTAGT. Trimming left V 6 bases short and J 1 base short, with 11 bases between. The CDR3 contains 14 residues. The DNA for the CDR3 is TGTGCCAGCAGGACGGGAGTAGGCACAGATACGCAGTATTTT. Amino acids: CASRTGVGTDTQYF.

The V gene is TRBV2, the J gene TRBJ2-1; the D gene is possibly TRBD1 (6 bases). This CDR3 is 12 amino acids long. V lost 6 bases to trimming and J lost 12 bases, with 15 bases between them. The germline CDR1 and CDR2 sequences are SNHLY and FYNNEI. CDR3 nucleotides: TGTGCCAGCAGAACCAGGGGAGTTCGGCAGTTCTTC. Encoded protein: CASRTRGVRQFF.

This clone has just a few counts. V and J are TRBV24-1 and TRBJ1-2; D perhaps matches TRBD1 (6 bases). CDR1 KGHDR and CDR2 SFDVKD come from the germline V gene. Trimming took off 6 bases at V and 5 bases at J, with 6 bases between the two ends. This CDR3 spans 11 amino acids. This CDR3 is CATSRGYGYTF. CDR3 nucleotide sequence: TGTGCCACCAGTAGGGGGTATGGCTACACCTTC.

This clone was recorded a few times. This chain links TRBV7-9 with TRBJ1-5, with D possibly TRBD1 on 5 matching bases. Germline V lookup: CDR1 SEHNR, CDR2 FQNEAQ (reference sequence). CDR3 length: 14 residues. V lost 5 bases and J lost 5, with 13 bases in between. The CDR3: CASSPLGADQPQHF. The CDR3 nucleotides are TGTGCCAGCAGCCCTCTTGGGGCCGATCAGCCCCAGCATTTT.